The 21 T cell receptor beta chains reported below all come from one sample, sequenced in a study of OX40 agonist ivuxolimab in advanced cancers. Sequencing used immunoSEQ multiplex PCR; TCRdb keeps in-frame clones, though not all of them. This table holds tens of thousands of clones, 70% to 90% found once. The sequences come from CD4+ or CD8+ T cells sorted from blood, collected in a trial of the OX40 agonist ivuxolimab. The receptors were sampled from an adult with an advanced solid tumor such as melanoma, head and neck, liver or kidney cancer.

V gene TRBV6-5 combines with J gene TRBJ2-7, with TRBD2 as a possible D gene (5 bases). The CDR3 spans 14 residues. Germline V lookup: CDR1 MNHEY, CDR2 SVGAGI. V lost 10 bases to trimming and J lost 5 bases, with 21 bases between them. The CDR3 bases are TGTGCCACCAGACGAGAGGGCGTTATCCACGAGCAGTACTTC. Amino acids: CATRREGVIHEQYF.

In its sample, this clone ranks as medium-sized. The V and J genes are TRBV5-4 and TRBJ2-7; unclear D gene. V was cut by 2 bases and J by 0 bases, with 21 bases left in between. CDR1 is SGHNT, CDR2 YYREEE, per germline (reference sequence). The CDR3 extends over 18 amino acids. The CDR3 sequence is CASSLFGIPDADSYEQYF. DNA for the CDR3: TGTGCCAGCAGCTTATTTGGGATCCCGGACGCTGACTCCTACGAGCAGTACTTC.

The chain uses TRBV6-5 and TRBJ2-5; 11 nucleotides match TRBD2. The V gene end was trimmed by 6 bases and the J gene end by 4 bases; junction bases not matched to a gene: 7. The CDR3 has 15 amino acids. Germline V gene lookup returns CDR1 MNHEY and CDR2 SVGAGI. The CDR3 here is CASRIAGGVAETQYF. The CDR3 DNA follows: TGTGCCAGCAGAATAGCGGGAGGGGTCGCAGAGACCCAGTACTTC.

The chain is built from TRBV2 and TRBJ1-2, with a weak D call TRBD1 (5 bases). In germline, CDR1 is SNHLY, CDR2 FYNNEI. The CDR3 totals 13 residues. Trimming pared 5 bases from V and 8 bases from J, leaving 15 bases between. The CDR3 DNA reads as TGTGCCAGCAGTCCACAGGAAAATGAAGGCTACACCTTC. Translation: CASSPQENEGYTF. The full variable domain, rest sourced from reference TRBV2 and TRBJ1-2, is EPEVTQTPSHQVTQMGQEVILRCVPISNHLYFYWYRQILGQKVEFLVSFYNNEISEKSEIFDDQFSVERPDGSNFTLKIRSTKLEDSAMYFCASSPQENEGYTFGSGTRLTVV.

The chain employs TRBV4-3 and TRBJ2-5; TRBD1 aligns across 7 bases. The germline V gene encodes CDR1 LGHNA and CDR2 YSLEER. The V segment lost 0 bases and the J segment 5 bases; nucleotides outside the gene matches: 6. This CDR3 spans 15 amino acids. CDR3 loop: CASSQDHRGGETQYF. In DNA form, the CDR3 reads TGCGCCAGCAGCCAAGATCACAGGGGCGGCGAGACCCAGTACTTC.

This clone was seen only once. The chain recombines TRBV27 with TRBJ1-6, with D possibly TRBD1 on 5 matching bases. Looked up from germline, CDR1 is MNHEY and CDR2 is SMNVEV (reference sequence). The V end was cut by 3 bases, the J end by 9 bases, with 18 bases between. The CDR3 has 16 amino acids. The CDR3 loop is CASSFGGRVISSPLHF. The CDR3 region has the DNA TGTGCCAGCAGTTTTGGGGGACGGGTAATCAGTTCACCCCTCCACTTT.

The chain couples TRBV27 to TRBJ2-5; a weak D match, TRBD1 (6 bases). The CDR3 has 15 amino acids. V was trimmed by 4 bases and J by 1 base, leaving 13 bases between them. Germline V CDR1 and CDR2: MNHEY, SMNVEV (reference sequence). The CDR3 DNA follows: TGTGCCAGCAGTTATTTTCAGGGGCGCCAAGAGACCCAGTACTTC. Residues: CASSYFQGRQETQYF.

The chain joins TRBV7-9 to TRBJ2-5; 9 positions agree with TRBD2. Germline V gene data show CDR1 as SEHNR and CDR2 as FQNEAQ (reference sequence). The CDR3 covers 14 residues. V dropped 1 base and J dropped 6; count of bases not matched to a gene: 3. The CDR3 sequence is CASSLGLAVQTQYF. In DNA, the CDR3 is TGTGCCAGCAGCTTAGGACTAGCGGTCCAGACCCAGTACTTC.

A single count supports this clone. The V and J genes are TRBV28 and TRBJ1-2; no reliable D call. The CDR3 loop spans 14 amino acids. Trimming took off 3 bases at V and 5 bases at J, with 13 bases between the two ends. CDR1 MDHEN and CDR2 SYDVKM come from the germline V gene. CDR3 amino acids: CASSLYGIGYGYTF. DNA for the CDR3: TGTGCCAGCAGTTTGTATGGAATCGGGTATGGCTACACCTTC.

CDR3 region: CASSYLAVILANEQFF. Here the CDR3 DNA reads TGTGCCAGCAGCTACCTAGCGGTCATATTGGCCAATGAGCAGTTCTTC. The genes are TRBV7-9 and TRBJ2-1; 7 positions match TRBD2. The germline gives CDR1 SEHNR, CDR2 FQNEAQ (reference sequence). V gave up 4 bases and J gave up 6 bases; unmatched junction bases: 12. CDR3 length equals 16 residues.

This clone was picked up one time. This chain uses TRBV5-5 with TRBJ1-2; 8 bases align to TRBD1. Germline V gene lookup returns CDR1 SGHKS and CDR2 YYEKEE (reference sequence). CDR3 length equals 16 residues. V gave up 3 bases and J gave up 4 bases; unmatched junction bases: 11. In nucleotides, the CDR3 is TGTGCCAGCAGCTCGAACGGACAGGGATTTGGCTATGGCTACACCTTC. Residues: CASSSNGQGFGYGYTF.

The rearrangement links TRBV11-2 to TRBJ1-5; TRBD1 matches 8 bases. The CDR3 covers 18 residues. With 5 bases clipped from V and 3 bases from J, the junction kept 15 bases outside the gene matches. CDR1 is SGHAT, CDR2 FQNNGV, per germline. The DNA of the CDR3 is TGTGCCAGCAGCCTAAGGGACGACAGGGGCGAAACCAATCAGCCCCAGCATTTT. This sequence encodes CASSLRDDRGETNQPQHF.

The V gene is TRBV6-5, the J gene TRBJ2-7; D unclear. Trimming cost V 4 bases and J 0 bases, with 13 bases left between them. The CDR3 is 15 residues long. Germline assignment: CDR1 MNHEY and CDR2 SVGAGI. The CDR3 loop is CASSSPTDGSYEQYF. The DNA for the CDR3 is TGTGCCAGCAGTTCCCCCACCGACGGCTCCTACGAGCAGTACTTC.

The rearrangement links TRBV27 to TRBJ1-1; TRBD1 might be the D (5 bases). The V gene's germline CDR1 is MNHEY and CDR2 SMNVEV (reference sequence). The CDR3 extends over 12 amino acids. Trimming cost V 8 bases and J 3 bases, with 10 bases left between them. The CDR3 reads CASRRGDTEAFF. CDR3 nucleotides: TGTGCCAGCCGACGGGGGGACACTGAAGCTTTCTTT.

DNA of the CDR3: TGTGCCAGCTCATCCCTAAGGACTAGCGGAACCACACAAGAGACCCAGTACTTC. Translating gives CASSSLRTSGTTQETQYF. The chain combines TRBV18 with TRBJ2-5; TRBD2 matches at 10 bases. V was clipped by 5 bases and J by 2 bases; unmatched bases: 14. Looked up from germline, CDR1 is KGHSH and CDR2 is LQKENI. The CDR3 is made up of 18 amino acids.

The CDR3, as DNA: TGTGCCAGTGGTACGACCAGGGACGAGCAGTTCTTC. Encoded protein: CASGTTRDEQFF. J is TRBJ2-1 and V is TRBV19, with D perhaps being TRBD1 or TRBD2 (5 bases each). Germline loops: CDR1 LNHDA, CDR2 SQIVND (reference sequence). V lost 8 bases and J 10 bases, leaving 15 bases between the germline ends. The CDR3 totals 12 residues.

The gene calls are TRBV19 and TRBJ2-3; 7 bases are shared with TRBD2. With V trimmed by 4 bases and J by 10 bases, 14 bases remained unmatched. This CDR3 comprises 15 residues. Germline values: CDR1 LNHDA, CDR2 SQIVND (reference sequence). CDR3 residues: CASSTEAGVISPQYF. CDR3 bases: TGTGCCAGTAGTACCGAGGCGGGAGTGATTTCCCCGCAGTATTTT.

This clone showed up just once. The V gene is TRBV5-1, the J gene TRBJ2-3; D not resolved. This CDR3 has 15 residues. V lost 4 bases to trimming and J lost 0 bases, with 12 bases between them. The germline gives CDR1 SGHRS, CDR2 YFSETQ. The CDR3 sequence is CASSPTGRSTDTQYF. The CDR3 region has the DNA TGCGCCAGCAGCCCGACGGGTAGGAGCACAGATACGCAGTATTTT.

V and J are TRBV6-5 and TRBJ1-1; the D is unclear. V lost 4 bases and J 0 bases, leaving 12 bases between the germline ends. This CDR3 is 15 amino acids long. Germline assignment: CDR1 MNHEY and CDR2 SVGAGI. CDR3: CASSSPAGLNTEAFF. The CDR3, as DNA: TGTGCCAGCAGTTCCCCGGCAGGCTTGAACACTGAAGCTTTCTTT.

CDR3 in amino acids: CASSHPAQGLTYNEQFF. CDR3 nucleotides: TGCGCCAGCAGTCATCCCGCACAGGGACTAACCTACAATGAGCAGTTCTTC. The genes are TRBV23-1 and TRBJ2-1, with a possible D match to TRBD2 (7 bases). TRBV23-1 is designated an ORF whose function remains uncertain. The CDR3 has 17 residues. With 3 bases removed from V and 2 bases from J, the gap between germline ends came to 17 bases.

CDR3 coding DNA: TGTGCCAGCAGCCAACAGGGTGGCGGGTCACCCCTCCACTTT. This encodes CASSQQGGGSPLHF. The chain links TRBV14 to TRBJ1-6, with D possibly being TRBD1 (5 bases). From germline, CDR1 is SGHDN and CDR2 FVKESK. CDR3 size: 14 residues. Trimming removed 2 bases from V and 10 bases from J, with 12 bases in between.